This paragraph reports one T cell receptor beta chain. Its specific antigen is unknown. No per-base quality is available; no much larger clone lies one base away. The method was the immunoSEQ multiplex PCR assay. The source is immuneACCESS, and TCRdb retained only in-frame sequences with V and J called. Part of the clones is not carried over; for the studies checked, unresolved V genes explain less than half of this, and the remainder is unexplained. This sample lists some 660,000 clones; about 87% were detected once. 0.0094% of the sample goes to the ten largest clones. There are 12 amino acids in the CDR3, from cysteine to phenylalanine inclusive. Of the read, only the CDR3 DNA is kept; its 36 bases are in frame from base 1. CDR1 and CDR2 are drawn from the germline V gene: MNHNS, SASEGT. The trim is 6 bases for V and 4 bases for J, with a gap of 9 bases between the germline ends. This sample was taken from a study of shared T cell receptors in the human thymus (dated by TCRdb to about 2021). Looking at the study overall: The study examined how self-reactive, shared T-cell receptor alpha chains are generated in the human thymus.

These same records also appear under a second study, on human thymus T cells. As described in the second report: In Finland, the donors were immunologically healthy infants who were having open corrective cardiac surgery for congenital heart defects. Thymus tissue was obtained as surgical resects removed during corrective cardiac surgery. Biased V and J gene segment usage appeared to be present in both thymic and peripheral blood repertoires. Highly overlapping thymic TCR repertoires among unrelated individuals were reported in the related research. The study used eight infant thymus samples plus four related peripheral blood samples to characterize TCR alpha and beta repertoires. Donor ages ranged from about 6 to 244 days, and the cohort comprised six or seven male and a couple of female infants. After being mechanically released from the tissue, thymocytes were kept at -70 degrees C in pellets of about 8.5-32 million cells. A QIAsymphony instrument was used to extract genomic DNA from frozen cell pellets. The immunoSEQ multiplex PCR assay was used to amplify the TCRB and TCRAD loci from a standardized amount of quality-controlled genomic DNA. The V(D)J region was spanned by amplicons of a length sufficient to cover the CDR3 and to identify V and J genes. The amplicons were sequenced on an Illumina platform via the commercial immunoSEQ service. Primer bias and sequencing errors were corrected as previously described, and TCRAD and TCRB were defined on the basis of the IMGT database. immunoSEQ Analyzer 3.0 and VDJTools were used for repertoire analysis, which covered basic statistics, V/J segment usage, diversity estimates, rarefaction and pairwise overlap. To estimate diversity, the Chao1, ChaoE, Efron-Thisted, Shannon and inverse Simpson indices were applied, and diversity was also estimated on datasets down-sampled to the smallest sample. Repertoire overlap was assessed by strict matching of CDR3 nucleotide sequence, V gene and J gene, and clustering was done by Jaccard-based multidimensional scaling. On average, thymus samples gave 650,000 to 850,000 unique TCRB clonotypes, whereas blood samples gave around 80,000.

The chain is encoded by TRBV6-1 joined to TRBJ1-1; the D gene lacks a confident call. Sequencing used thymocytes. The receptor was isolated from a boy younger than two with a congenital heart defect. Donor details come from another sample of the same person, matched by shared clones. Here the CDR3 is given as CASSARGTEAFF. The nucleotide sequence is TGTGCCAGCAGCGCTCGGGGCACTGAAGCTTTCTTT.